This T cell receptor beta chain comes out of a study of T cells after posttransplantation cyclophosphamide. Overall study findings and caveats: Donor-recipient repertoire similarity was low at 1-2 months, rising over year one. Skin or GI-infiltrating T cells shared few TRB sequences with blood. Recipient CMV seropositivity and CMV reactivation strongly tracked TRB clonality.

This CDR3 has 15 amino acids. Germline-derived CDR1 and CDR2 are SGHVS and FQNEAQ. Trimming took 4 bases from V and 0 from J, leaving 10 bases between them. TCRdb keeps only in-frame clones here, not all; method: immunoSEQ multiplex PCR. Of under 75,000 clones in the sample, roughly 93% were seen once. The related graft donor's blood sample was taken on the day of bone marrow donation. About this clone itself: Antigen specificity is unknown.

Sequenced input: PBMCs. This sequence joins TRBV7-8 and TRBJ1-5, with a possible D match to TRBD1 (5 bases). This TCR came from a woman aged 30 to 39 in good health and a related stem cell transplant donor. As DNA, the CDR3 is TGTGCCAGCAGCTCCCCAGGGAATAGCAATCAGCCCCAGCATTTT. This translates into CASSSPGNSNQPQHF.